This T cell receptor (beta chain) was obtained from a study of cytomegalovirus exposure and HLA in healthy donors. This CDR3 is built from 15 residues. The trim removed 8 bases at V and 4 bases at J, leaving 8 bases unmatched. In the PCR, 60 Vbeta and 13 Jbeta primers were used. Here immunoSEQ multiplex PCR was the method, and the copy in TCRdb shows in-frame clones only, minus some. The sample comprises 150,000 to 200,000 clones, approximately 85% of which are singletons, and approximately 9.4% rests with the top ten. The TCR sequence derives from a man between 18 and 29 years old in good health and CMV-seropositive. Material: PBMCs. V usage is TRBV23-1 and J usage is TRBJ2-5, with 12 bases lining up with TRBD1. TRBV23-1 is sorted into the ORF group, with uncertain function. The CDR3 coding sequence is TGCGCCAGCCCTCGGGACAGGGGGCTGGGAGAGACCCAGTACTTC. Its translation: CASPRDRGLGETQYF.